This T cell receptor (beta chain) was captured in a study of T cell repertoires in cytomegalovirus infection. Study-wide results and limits: The study found HLA-C-restricted CMV-specific TCR beta clonotypes dominating the ex vivo response.

In TCRdb, the reads were re-called with MiXCR into one record per CDR3 protein. Of under 800,000 distinct CDR3 sequences in the sample, less than 25% are singletons; the top ten hold 7% to 9%. As for this clonotype: Its antigen is not identified.

With V trimmed by 1 base and J by 6 bases, 8 bases remained unmatched. The CDR3 covers 15 residues. Germline V gives CDR1 SGHDN, CDR2 FVKESK. This chain connects TRBV14 to TRBJ1-2, with 7 bases identical to TRBD1. The receptor was isolated from a human donor in good health (CMV status not recorded). Some clones in this sample may be carry-over from other donors' samples. The sequenced sample consisted of CD8+ T cells from PBMCs. The CDR3, as DNA: TGTGCCAGCAGCCAAGCCCGGACAGGCAACAATGGCTACACCTTC. Translating it yields CASSQARTGNNGYTF.